Here is one T cell receptor beta chain with its context. Its cognate antigen is unknown. Assay: immunoSEQ multiplex PCR; the TCRdb copy retains only in-frame clones and omits some. Altogether about 43,000 clones are present, around 88% being singletons, with the ten largest covering under 40%. The sample is drawn from a study of OX40 agonist ivuxolimab in advanced cancers. The study's findings and limits: Antigen specificity of clonally expanded peripheral T cells was not established.

Germline CDR1 and CDR2: LNHDA and SQIVND (reference sequence). The CDR3 length is 14 residues. The junction had 8 bases not matched to a gene; V was cut back by 7 bases and J by 5 bases. The chain carries TRBV19 and TRBJ2-1; TRBD1 agrees at 7 bases. Sequencing was performed on CD4+ or CD8+ T cells sorted from blood, taken in a trial of the OX40 agonist ivuxolimab. This sequence originates from an adult with an advanced solid tumor such as melanoma, head and neck, liver or kidney cancer. CDR3 sequence reads: CASNWGTANNEQFF. The CDR3 DNA reads as TGTGCCAGTAACTGGGGGACAGCCAACAATGAGCAGTTCTTC.